This T cell receptor beta chain was captured by sequencing in a study of blood T cell repertoires in COVID-19. Study information: PBMCs, B-cell-depleted T cells, or T cells provided the cDNA or gDNA that made up the material.

This clone was found once. The CDR3 has 16 amino acids. Per the germline V gene, CDR1 is LNHDA and CDR2 is SQIVND (reference sequence). V was pared by 7 bases and J by 12 bases, with 19 bases of the junction left unmatched. As originally analysed: By means of reference gene primer amplification, nucleated cell counts were estimated. The protocol was immunoSEQ multiplex PCR, while the TCRdb copy is restricted to in-frame clones and leaves out a portion. For V, J and clone size, that table is used; D and trimming come from the DNA. The data contain fewer than 200,000 clones, about four fifths of them singletons.

Sequenced sample: peripheral blood. The clonotype originates from an older woman with acute or convalescent COVID-19. The chain couples TRBV19 to TRBJ2-1; 9 bases map to TRBD1. Here the CDR3 DNA reads TGTGCCAGTAATTCCCAATGGACAGGGGATGGGTTGGGGCAGTTCTTC. This translates into CASNSQWTGDGLGQFF.